This T cell receptor (beta chain) derives from a study of T cell clonality in common variable immunodeficiency. On this clone itself: The antigen remains undetermined. The CDR3 is cut off 3 residues early in the read; its end comes from the germline J gene.

The CDR3 contains 15 residues. Trimming left V 1 base short and J 6 bases short, with 16 bases between. Per the germline V gene, CDR1 is SGHTA and CDR2 is FQGNSA. The assay was immunoSEQ multiplex PCR, and TCRdb's table has in-frame clones only and misses some. The sample yields about 17,000 clones, without any singletons. Study findings and constraints: T cell subpopulation sequencing would be needed to explain CVID clonality. Reportedly, TCR beta sequences from common variable immunodeficiency showed fewer deletions and N-nucleotide insertions.

All CVID subjects were on immunoglobulin replacement for at least one year. CVID subjects were neither ill nor on immunomodulatory or immunosuppressive medication at sampling. The V and J genes are TRBV7-2 and TRBJ2-7; tentative D call: TRBD1 (6 bases). The sequenced material came from peripheral blood mononuclear cells. The source is a human donor with common variable immunodeficiency. Partial CDR3 DNA: TGTGCCAGCAGCTTAGTCATAACAGGGAAGGGCGAG. As protein: CASSLVITGKGE. The whole CDR3 protein is CASSLVITGKGEQYF.